These 15 T cell receptor beta chains share one sample of origin, sequenced in a study of blood T cell repertoires in COVID-19. Sequencing was performed with immunoSEQ multiplex PCR; in TCRdb, only in-frame clones are kept and a portion is missing. Counted here are about 480,000 clones, around 87% occurring once; the ten biggest clones make up 1.5% to 2%. Sequencing was done on a sample of PBMCs or T cells enriched from blood (not recorded which). The receptors were sampled from a woman aged 40 to 50 who had recovered from COVID-19.

This rearrangement joins TRBV7-2 to TRBJ2-1; 11 bases are shared with TRBD2. CDR1 is SGHTA, CDR2 FQGNSA, per germline. V trimming: 3 bases; J trimming: 8 bases; junction bases outside the gene matches: 3. This CDR3 has 14 residues. DNA for the CDR3: TGTGCCAGCAGCTTGGGACTAGCGGTCGATGAGCAGTTCTTC. Its translation is CASSLGLAVDEQFF.

V and J are TRBV4-3 and TRBJ2-2, with 9 bases that match TRBD2. Trimming removed 2 bases from V and 6 bases from J; junction bases left unmatched: 7. From germline, CDR1 is LGHNA and CDR2 YSLEER. This CDR3 region has 16 residues. CDR3 loop: CASSQPVSGSSGELFF. CDR3 coding DNA: TGCGCCAGCAGCCAACCTGTTAGCGGGAGCTCCGGGGAGCTGTTTTTT.

As concerns this clone: Other DNA sequences in this sample translate to the same CDR3. This rearrangement joins TRBV19 to TRBJ2-7; 8 nucleotides match TRBD2. This CDR3 is built from 14 residues. From germline, CDR1 is LNHDA and CDR2 SQIVND (reference sequence). With V trimmed by 2 bases and J by 1 base, 1 base remained unmatched. As DNA, the CDR3 is TGTGCCAGTAGTATAAGCGGGAGTTCCTACGAGCAGTACTTC. It codes for CASSISGSSYEQYF.

V and J are TRBV10-3 and TRBJ1-4, with a possible D match to TRBD1 (6 bases). This CDR3 contains 13 residues. V lost 6 bases, J lost 6 bases, and 11 bases lay in between. Germline values: CDR1 ENHRY, CDR2 SYGVKD. This CDR3 reads CAIRGTSDEKLFF. The CDR3 DNA reads TGTGCCATCAGGGGGACAAGTGATGAAAAACTGTTTTTT.

This rearrangement joins TRBV6-2 or TRBV6-3 to TRBJ1-1; TRBD1 matches at 10 bases. Germline CDR1 reads MNHEY; CDR2 reads SVGEGT. Unmatched junction bases numbered 3, after V lost 5 bases and J lost 3 bases. This CDR3 has 14 amino acids. The CDR3 nucleotides read TGTGCCAGCAGTAGGACAGGGGGAGACACTGAAGCTTTCTTT. It specifies CASSRTGGDTEAFF.

V and J are TRBV4-2 and TRBJ2-1, with 14 bases fitting TRBD2. The CDR3 runs to 18 residues. Germline V gene sequence: CDR1 LGHNA, CDR2 YNFKEQ. J gave up 1 base and V 1 base, and 3 bases lay outside the gene matches. This CDR3 reads CASSQVGLAGGSYNEQFF. The CDR3 DNA is TGTGCCAGCAGCCAAGTAGGACTAGCGGGGGGTTCCTACAATGAGCAGTTCTTC.

This rearrangement joins TRBV3-1 (or the pseudogene TRBV3-2) to TRBJ2-2, with 10 bases aligning to TRBD2. Germline CDR1 reads LGHDT; CDR2 reads YNNKEL (reference sequence). The J segment lost 5 bases and the V segment lost 2 bases, leaving 11 bases of the junction unmatched. The CDR3 runs to 18 residues. The CDR3 spells CASSQRGVAGGDTGELFF. CDR3 bases: TGTGCCAGCAGCCAAAGAGGAGTAGCGGGAGGTGATACCGGGGAGCTGTTTTTT.

The chain is built from TRBV9 and TRBJ1-3; D not certain. Trimming took 4 bases from V and 4 from J, leaving 15 bases between them. The CDR3 runs 15 residues. The germline V gene encodes CDR1 SGDLS and CDR2 YYNGEE. The CDR3 is CASSPFVGRGNTIYF. DNA for the CDR3: TGTGCCAGCAGCCCCTTTGTGGGGAGAGGAAACACCATATATTTT.

The chain uses TRBV11-2 and TRBJ2-7; TRBD2 agrees at 9 bases. V lost 3 bases and J lost 2; bases outside the gene matches: 14. CDR3 size: 18 residues. Germline V gene lookup returns CDR1 SGHAT and CDR2 FQNNGV. This CDR3 is CASSLIPHGGRAAYEQYF. CDR3 DNA: TGTGCCAGCAGCTTGATCCCCCATGGCGGGAGGGCAGCCTACGAGCAGTACTTC.

The rearrangement uses TRBV4-3 and TRBJ1-2; D ambiguous. Germline V lookup: CDR1 LGHNA, CDR2 YSLEER. Between the trimmed V and J ends, which lost 0 bases and 1 base, there was a span of 9 bases. This CDR3 spans 15 amino acids. As DNA, the CDR3 is TGCGCCAGCAGCCAAGAGCCTTACTTTAACTATGGCTACACCTTC. Translated, it gives CASSQEPYFNYGYTF.

This chain links TRBV24-1 with TRBJ2-2; D is uncertain. The CDR3 consists of 13 residues. The V and J ends lost 5 bases and 7 bases respectively, with 10 bases between them. Per germline, CDR1 KGHDR and CDR2 SFDVKD. Here the CDR3 reads CATSVAAFGELFF. The CDR3 coding sequence is TGTGCCACCAGTGTCGCGGCGTTCGGGGAGCTGTTTTTT.

This clone was seen a single time. This chain connects TRBV19 to TRBJ2-7; no clear D gene. Germline values: CDR1 LNHDA, CDR2 SQIVND (reference sequence). Trimming took off 3 bases at V and 3 bases at J, with 3 bases between the two ends. CDR3 length equals 11 residues. CDR3 residues: CASSIRYEQYF. CDR3 DNA: TGTGCCAGTAGTATCCGCTACGAGCAGTACTTC.

The chain employs TRBV5-4 and TRBJ2-7; possible D gene TRBD1, 5 bases. Trimming took 1 base from V and 1 from J, leaving 12 bases between them. CDR1 is SGHNT, CDR2 YYREEE, per germline (reference sequence). The CDR3 is made up of 15 amino acids. The DNA for the CDR3 is TGTGCCAGCAGCTTGAAAAGGGGTGGGTCCTACGAGCAGTACTTC. Encoded protein: CASSLKRGGSYEQYF.

This chain connects TRBV4-3 to TRBJ1-1, with unresolved D. Trimming shortened V by 2 bases and J by 4 bases, and 11 bases separated the two germline ends. Per germline, CDR1 LGHNA and CDR2 YSLEER. The CDR3 has 14 residues. CDR3 residues: CASSQNLRVTEAFF. CDR3 DNA: TGCGCCAGCAGCCAAAACCTCCGGGTCACTGAAGCTTTCTTT.

This sequence joins TRBV18 and TRBJ2-7, with 7 bases matching TRBD1. The germline gives CDR1 KGHSH, CDR2 LQKENI. CDR3 length: 14 residues. V gave up 1 base and J gave up 5 bases; unmatched junction bases: 5. The CDR3: CASSPRDRNDEQYF. The CDR3 DNA reads as TGTGCCAGCTCACCACGGGACAGAAATGACGAGCAGTACTTC.